The 3 T cell receptor beta chains reported below all come from one sample, sequenced in a study of CD8 T cells in Susac syndrome. Random hexamers were used to reverse transcribe an amount of about 0.5 to 1 ug RNA. One entry per CDR3 protein, called by TCRdb with MiXCR from the immunoSEQ multiplex PCR reads. The sample shows roughly 80,000 distinct CDR3 sequences, approximately 94% of them seen only once. The specimen sequenced was CD8+ T cells from PBMCs. The receptors shown here come from a human donor with Susac syndrome.

The V and J genes are TRBV12-3 or TRBV12-4 and TRBJ2-2; D may correspond to TRBD1 or TRBD2 (5 bases each). Trimming removed 5 bases from V and 2 bases from J, with 15 bases in between. The CDR3 has 16 amino acids. In DNA form, the CDR3 reads TGTGCCAGCAGTCCGTTAGGGACCGAAAACACCGGGGAGCTGTTTTTT. Protein product: CASSPLGTENTGELFF.

This sequence joins TRBV12-3 or TRBV12-4 and TRBJ1-1, with 8 positions matching TRBD1. This CDR3 has 15 residues. The junction had 8 bases not matched to a gene; V was cut back by 3 bases and J by 5 bases. In DNA form, the CDR3 reads TGTGCCAGCAGTTTGTCAGGGGGCGCAGAAACTGAAGCTTTCTTT. Its protein is CASSLSGGAETEAFF.

This chain connects TRBV11-2 to TRBJ1-5; no reliable D call. Germline loops: CDR1 SGHAT, CDR2 FQNNGV. There are 17 residues in the CDR3. V lost 2 bases, J lost 0 bases, and 14 bases lay in between. The CDR3 coding sequence is TGTGCCAGCAGCTTACGCCCGACGTATGATAGCAATCAGCCCCAGCATTTT. Its translation is CASSLRPTYDSNQPQHF.